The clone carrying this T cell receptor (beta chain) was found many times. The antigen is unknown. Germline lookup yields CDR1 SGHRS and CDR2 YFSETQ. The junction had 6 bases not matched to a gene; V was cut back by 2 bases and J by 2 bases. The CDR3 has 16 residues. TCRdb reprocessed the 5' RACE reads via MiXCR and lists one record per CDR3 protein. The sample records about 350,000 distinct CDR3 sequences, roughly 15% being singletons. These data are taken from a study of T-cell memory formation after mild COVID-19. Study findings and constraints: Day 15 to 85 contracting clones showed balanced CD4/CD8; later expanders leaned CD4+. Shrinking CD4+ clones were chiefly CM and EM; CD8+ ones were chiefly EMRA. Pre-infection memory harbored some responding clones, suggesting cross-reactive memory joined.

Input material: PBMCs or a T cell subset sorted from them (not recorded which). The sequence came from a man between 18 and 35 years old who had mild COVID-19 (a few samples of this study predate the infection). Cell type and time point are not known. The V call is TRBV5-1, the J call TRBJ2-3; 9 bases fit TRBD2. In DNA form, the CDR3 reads TGCGCCAGCAGCTTCAATAGCGGGGGATCCACAGATACGCAGTATTTT. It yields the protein CASSFNSGGSTDTQYF. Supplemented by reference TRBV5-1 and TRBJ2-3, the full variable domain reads KAGVTQTPRYLIKTRGQQVTLSCSPISGHRSVSWYQQTPGQGLQFLFEYFSETQRNKGNFPGRFSGRQFSNSRSEMNVSTLELGDSALYLCASSFNSGGSTDTQYFGPGTRLTVL.